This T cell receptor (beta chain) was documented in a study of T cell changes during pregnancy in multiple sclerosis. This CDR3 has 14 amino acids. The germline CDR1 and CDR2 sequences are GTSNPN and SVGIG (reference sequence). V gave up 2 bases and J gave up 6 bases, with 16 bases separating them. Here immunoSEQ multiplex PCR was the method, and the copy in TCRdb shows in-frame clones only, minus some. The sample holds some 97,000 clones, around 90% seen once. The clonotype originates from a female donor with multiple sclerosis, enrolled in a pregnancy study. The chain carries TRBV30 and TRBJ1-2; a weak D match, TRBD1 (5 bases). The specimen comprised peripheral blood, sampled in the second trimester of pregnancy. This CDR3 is CAWSTSGEGNGYTF. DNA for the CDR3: TGTGCCTGGAGTACATCGGGGGAGGGAAATGGCTACACCTTC.